This note documents a single TCR beta chain sequence. In germline, CDR1 is LGHNA, CDR2 YSLEER. V was trimmed by 6 bases and J by 6 bases, leaving 17 bases between them. CDR3 length equals 15 residues. The data were taken from a study of T cell changes during pregnancy in multiple sclerosis. Sequencing used immunoSEQ multiplex PCR; TCRdb keeps in-frame clones, though not all of them. Of approximately 65,000 clones listed, under 95% are singletons. The material sequenced was peripheral blood, taken in the third trimester of pregnancy. The sequence was collected from a female donor in good health, enrolled as a control in a pregnancy study. This chain connects TRBV4-3 to TRBJ2-2; TRBD2 is a possible D gene (5 bases). CDR3 in DNA: TGCGCCAGCAGTTGGGCTAGCCAAAGATCCGGGGAGCTGTTTTTT. It encodes CASSWASQRSGELFF.